These 10 T cell receptor beta chains were sequenced from one sample in a study of T cell responses to AZD1222 COVID-19 vaccine. The protocol was immunoSEQ multiplex PCR, while the TCRdb copy is restricted to in-frame clones and leaves out a portion. The sample records some 70,000 clones, roughly 82% being singletons. Source: peripheral blood, taken on day 0 of AZD1222 vaccination. These receptors came from an adult in good health.

V gene TRBV9 combines with J gene TRBJ1-2, with 11 bases identical to TRBD1. Unmatched junction bases numbered 3, after V lost 3 bases and J lost 5 bases. This CDR3 comprises 14 residues. Germline loops: CDR1 SGDLS, CDR2 YYNGEE. The CDR3 DNA is TGTGCCAGCAGCGCTGGGACAGGGGGGTATGGCTACACCTTC. Protein: CASSAGTGGYGYTF.

The chain couples TRBV7-9 to TRBJ2-5, with D perhaps TRBD1 (5 bases). The length of the CDR3 is 12 residues. The V and J ends lost 5 bases and 11 bases respectively, with 15 bases between them. Germline V CDR1 and CDR2: SEHNR, FQNEAQ (reference sequence). CDR3 in DNA: TGTGCCAGCAGCCTGGACACGGGTTGGCAGTACTTC. Its translation: CASSLDTGWQYF.

The chain combines TRBV6-2 or TRBV6-3 with TRBJ2-1, with D unresolved. V lost 6 bases and J 8 bases, leaving 14 bases between the germline ends. CDR3 length: 13 amino acids. Germline values: CDR1 MNHEY, CDR2 SVGEGT. The CDR3 is CASSLLPPHEQFF. For the CDR3, the DNA is TGTGCCAGCAGCCTACTGCCTCCCCATGAGCAGTTCTTC.

The chain joins TRBV6-1 to TRBJ1-4, with 9 nucleotides matching TRBD1. This CDR3 has 15 residues. The germline CDR1 and CDR2 sequences are MNHNS and SASEGT. V lost 3 bases and J lost 12; bases outside the gene matches: 11. The CDR3 loop reads CASSDNTGGREELFF. Here the CDR3 DNA reads TGTGCCAGCAGTGATAACACAGGGGGCCGGGAGGAACTGTTTTTT.

J is TRBJ1-4 and V is TRBV28, with D uncertain. Between the trimmed V and J ends, which lost 6 bases and 2 bases, there was a span of 10 bases. Germline lookup yields CDR1 MDHEN and CDR2 SYDVKM. This CDR3 has 14 residues. The CDR3 bases are TGTGCCAGCAGCCCGGGAGACACTAATGAAAAACTGTTTTTT. Protein sequence: CASSPGDTNEKLFF.

CDR3 sequence (DNA): TGCGCCAGCAGCCCTTGGACAGAAAGCAACTATGGCTACACCTTC. This sequence encodes CASSPWTESNYGYTF. The chain carries TRBV4-1 and TRBJ1-2, with D possibly being TRBD1 (6 bases). V was clipped by 4 bases and J by 2 bases, with 14 bases between them. Germline CDR1 is MGHRA and CDR2 is YSYEKL. The CDR3 is made up of 15 amino acids.

V usage is TRBV7-2 and J usage is TRBJ1-6, with D possibly TRBD1 on 5 matching bases. The length of the CDR3 is 14 residues. Trimming took off 5 bases at V and 10 bases at J, with 15 bases between the two ends. CDR1 SGHTA and CDR2 FQGNSA come from the germline V gene. DNA for the CDR3: TGTGCCAGCAGCGCTCAGGGTTTTTACTCACCCCTCCACTTT. Encoded protein: CASSAQGFYSPLHF.

This chain joins TRBV9 and TRBJ2-2; D unclear. Germline V lookup: CDR1 SGDLS, CDR2 YYNGEE. V was clipped by 0 bases and J by 3 bases, with 6 bases between them. The CDR3 contains 14 residues. The CDR3 here is CASSVAGDTGELFF. As DNA, the CDR3 is TGTGCCAGCAGCGTAGCCGGCGACACCGGGGAGCTGTTTTTT.

The DNA of the CDR3 is TGTGCCACCTGGGACAGACCTTATGGCTACACCTTC. Protein product: CATWDRPYGYTF. J is TRBJ1-2 and V is TRBV15, with TRBD1 identical over 7 bases. There are 12 residues in the CDR3. CDR1 is LNHNV and CDR2 is YYDKDF in the germline V gene (reference sequence). After removal of 8 bases from V and 5 bases from J, the junction contained 5 bases not matched to a gene.

The rearrangement joins TRBV7-8 to TRBJ1-3; D gene unclear. The V and J ends lost 2 bases and 7 bases respectively, with 15 bases between them. CDR3 length: 15 residues. Germline V gene sequence: CDR1 SGHVS, CDR2 FQNEAQ. The CDR3 is CASSLNQGIQNTIYF. The CDR3 DNA follows: TGTGCCAGCAGCTTAAACCAAGGGATCCAGAACACCATATATTTT.